Shown below are 26 T cell receptor beta chains from a single sample sequenced in a study of cytomegalovirus exposure and HLA in healthy donors (dated by TCRdb to 2016 to 2017). The library was built by means of the immunoSEQ multiplex PCR assay. For the multiplex PCR, a mixture combining 60 forward primers for TCR Vbeta segments and 13 reverse primers for TCR Jbeta segments was used. TCRdb provides this immuneACCESS table in a form limited to in-frame rearrangements. Some clones are lacking; in checked studies, under half of them reflect an unresolved V gene, and why the rest are absent is not known. The sample has tens of thousands of clones on record, 78% of them singletons. Around 5.1% of the sample is in the top ten clones. The source material was PBMCs. The source of these receptors is a male donor in good health and CMV-seropositive.

This rearrangement joins TRBV6-5 to TRBJ1-4, with 10 bases fitting TRBD1. Germline V gene sequence: CDR1 MNHEY, CDR2 SVGAGI. The CDR3 contains 15 residues. With V trimmed by 5 bases and J by 7 bases, 7 bases remained unmatched. For the CDR3, the DNA is TGTGCCAGCAGTCGTTCGGGACAGGGGCGTGAAAAACTGTTTTTT. Residues: CASSRSGQGREKLFF.

This chain joins TRBV7-8 and TRBJ2-5; TRBD2 matches at 7 bases. In germline, CDR1 is SGHVS, CDR2 FQNEAQ. This CDR3 comprises 15 residues. J was trimmed by 8 bases and V by 5 bases; bases with no gene match: 14. The CDR3 nucleotides read TGTGCCAGCAGCGCTGGGCTAGCGGAGACACGTACCCAGTACTTC. As protein: CASSAGLAETRTQYF.

This sequence joins TRBV5-1 and TRBJ2-1; D is possibly TRBD2 (5 bases). V dropped 4 bases and J dropped 1 base, with 15 bases sitting between them. The CDR3 covers 16 residues. Germline-derived CDR1 and CDR2 are SGHRS and YFSETQ. For the CDR3, the DNA is TGCGCCAGCAGCCCGGACGGGATTAAGTCCTACAATGAGCAGTTCTTC. This encodes CASSPDGIKSYNEQFF.

The genes are TRBV5-1 and TRBJ2-4; D perhaps matches TRBD2 (5 bases). Germline V gene data show CDR1 as SGHRS and CDR2 as YFSETQ. The germline V and J ends were trimmed by 4 bases and 1 base, with 15 bases remaining between them. The CDR3 is 16 amino acids. As DNA, the CDR3 is TGCGCCAGCAGCGCCGTGGACTCCTCGGCCAAAAACATTCAGTACTTC. Its translation: CASSAVDSSAKNIQYF.

This clone was seen a handful of times. V gene TRBV4-3 combines with J gene TRBJ1-1, with D possibly matching TRBD1 (5 bases). There are 13 residues in the CDR3. V was shortened by 4 bases and J by 5 bases, with 11 bases between the two germline ends. Germline V CDR1 and CDR2: LGHNA, YSLEER. The CDR3 nucleotides are TGCGCCAGCAGCCCGGGGGTGCGGACTGAAGCTTTCTTT. Translating it yields CASSPGVRTEAFF.

V is TRBV7-8 and J is TRBJ2-5, with 11 bases aligning to TRBD1. The last part of the DNA fits TRBJ2-7 better; the J call may be wrong. Germline V CDR1 and CDR2: SGHVS, FQNEAQ. This CDR3 comprises 17 residues. The CDR3 protein is CASSLPGTGGNPYEQYF. The DNA of the CDR3 is TGTGCCAGCAGCTTACCCGGGACAGGGGGAAACCCCTACGAGCAGTACTTC.

Within the sample, this clone is medium-sized. The rearrangement uses TRBV4-1 and TRBJ2-5, with TRBD2 as a possible D gene (6 bases). The CDR3 is made up of 15 amino acids. Germline loops: CDR1 MGHRA, CDR2 YSYEKL. V lost 4 bases to trimming and J lost 5 bases, with 17 bases between them. CDR3 region: CASSPEDTGRETQYF. The CDR3 bases are TGCGCCAGCAGCCCGGAGGACACGGGGAGGGAGACCCAGTACTTC.

The V and J genes are TRBV5-8 and TRBJ2-1; 14 nucleotides agree with TRBD2. V lost 5 bases, J lost 9 bases, and 4 bases stayed unmatched. The CDR3 consists of 14 residues. In germline, CDR1 is SGHTS, CDR2 YDEGEE. CDR3 loop: CASRRLAGGGEQFF. In nucleotides, the CDR3 is TGTGCCAGCAGAAGACTAGCGGGAGGGGGTGAGCAGTTCTTC.

The chain employs TRBV11-3 and TRBJ2-1; D is uncertain. Trimming cost V 1 base and J 0 bases, with 13 bases left between them. From germline, CDR1 is SGHNT and CDR2 YENEEA. The CDR3 totals 17 residues. The CDR3 reads CASSLVVGLGSYNEQFF. CDR3 DNA sequence: TGTGCCAGCAGCTTAGTGGTGGGCCTGGGCTCCTACAATGAGCAGTTCTTC.

In nucleotides, the CDR3 is TGTGCCAGCTCACCCTACGAAGGACTCTCGGGAGACGAGCAGTACTTC. This encodes CASSPYEGLSGDEQYF. The rearrangement links TRBV18 to TRBJ2-7, with a tentative D call TRBD2 (6 bases). This CDR3 region has 16 residues. Germline values: CDR1 KGHSH, CDR2 LQKENI. Trimming cost V 3 bases and J 5 bases, with 20 bases left between them.

This clone was counted a single time. The CDR3 loop is CASSLYRDSLNNEQFF. In DNA form, the CDR3 reads TGTGCCAGCAGCTTATACCGGGACAGCCTAAACAATGAGCAGTTCTTC. The chain couples TRBV5-8 to TRBJ2-1; TRBD1 matches at 7 bases. Germline CDR1 is SGHTS and CDR2 is YDEGEE. CDR3 size: 16 residues. Trimming cost V 2 bases and J 5 bases; bases outside gene matches: 10.

V usage is TRBV25-1 and J usage is TRBJ2-2, with 8 bases aligning to TRBD1. Germline CDR1 is MGHDK and CDR2 is SYGVNS. V trimming: 1 base; J trimming: 2 bases; junction bases outside the gene matches: 9. The length of the CDR3 is 18 residues. In DNA form, the CDR3 reads TGTGCCAGCAGTGAATCGCCGACAGGGGCCCTCAACACCGGGGAGCTGTTTTTT. It codes for CASSESPTGALNTGELFF.

This sequence joins TRBV6-5 and TRBJ2-7, with D maybe TRBD2 (5 bases). The germline V gene has CDR1 MNHEY and CDR2 SVGAGI. Trimming took 0 bases from V and 4 from J, leaving 10 bases between them. The length of the CDR3 is 14 residues. CDR3: CASSYSIGVYEQYF. CDR3 in DNA: TGTGCCAGCAGTTACTCTATCGGGGTTTACGAGCAGTACTTC.

V gene TRBV6-4 combines with J gene TRBJ1-1, with 7 positions matching TRBD1. Germline loops: CDR1 MRHNA, CDR2 SNTAGT. This CDR3 contains 14 residues. With V trimmed by 2 bases and J by 1 base, 1 base remained unmatched. CDR3 in DNA: TGTGCCAGCAGTGACGGGACAGAGAACACTGAAGCTTTCTTT. Translating it yields CASSDGTENTEAFF.

As concerns this clone: One end of the junction is discordant with germline, which a read error may explain. The genes are TRBV28 and TRBJ1-2; D not resolved. Germline loops: CDR1 MDHEN, CDR2 SYDVKM. The CDR3 runs 12 residues. CDR3 region: CASSPREVWVHF. DNA for the CDR3: TGTGCCAGCAGTCCCAGAGAGGTGTGGGTTCACTTC.

J is TRBJ2-3 and V is TRBV28, with TRBD1 as a possible D gene (5 bases). Trimming removed 3 bases from V and 7 bases from J, with 11 bases in between. The CDR3 is 13 amino acids. CDR1 and CDR2 (germline): MDHEN, SYDVKM. CDR3 in amino acids: CASSFQGRNTQYF. The CDR3 nucleotides read TGTGCCAGCAGTTTTCAGGGCAGGAATACGCAGTATTTT.

The chain carries TRBV4-3 and TRBJ2-6; 9 positions match TRBD1. V was clipped by 6 bases and J by 0 bases; unmatched bases: 15. The CDR3 runs to 20 residues. Per germline, CDR1 LGHNA and CDR2 YSLEER. The CDR3 reads CASSTKDGTGRFSGANVLTF. CDR3 DNA: TGCGCCAGCAGTACAAAAGACGGGACAGGGCGTTTCTCTGGGGCCAACGTCCTGACTTTC.

V usage is TRBV11-2 and J usage is TRBJ1-2, with 8 bases lining up with TRBD1. V lost 11 bases to trimming and J lost 3 bases; unmatched junction nucleotides: 8. CDR1 SGHAT and CDR2 FQNNGV come from the germline V gene. This CDR3 has 13 amino acids. CDR3 coding DNA: TGTGCCGTCTGGCAGGGGGCTTACTATGGCTACACCTTC. Protein product: CAVWQGAYYGYTF.

The genes are TRBV28 and TRBJ1-1; TRBD1 matches at 9 bases. V lost 5 bases, J lost 6 bases, and 1 base stayed unmatched. The CDR3 is 12 residues long. Germline CDR1 is MDHEN and CDR2 is SYDVKM. CDR3 in amino acids: CASSDRGSEAFF. CDR3 DNA sequence: TGTGCCAGCAGTGACAGGGGGTCTGAAGCTTTCTTT.

V is TRBV28 and J is TRBJ1-2; D gene uncertain. This CDR3 spans 13 amino acids. Trimming removed 8 bases from V and 0 bases from J, with 10 bases in between. Germline V gene sequence: CDR1 MDHEN, CDR2 SYDVKM. CDR3 protein: CASASASNYGYTF. The CDR3 coding sequence is TGTGCCAGCGCCAGCGCCTCTAACTATGGCTACACCTTC.

This clone was seen a single time. The V gene is TRBV28, the J gene TRBJ1-1; TRBD1 agrees at 7 bases. The CDR3 spans 15 residues. V was pared by 1 base and J by 8 bases, with 10 bases of the junction left unmatched. Germline CDR1 reads MDHEN; CDR2 reads SYDVKM. CDR3 sequence (DNA): TGTGCCAGCAGTTTATTCGGTAAGGGGGCCGTAGAAGCTTTCTTT. Translated: CASSLFGKGAVEAFF. Full variable domain (remainder filled in from reference TRBV28 and TRBJ1-1): DVKVTQSSRYLVKRTGEKVFLECVQDMDHENMFWYRQDPGLGLRLIYFSYDVKMKEKGDIPEGYSVSREKKERFSLILESASTNQTSMYLCASSLFGKGAVEAFFGQGTRLTVV.

A few counts support this clone. The V gene is TRBV6-1, the J gene TRBJ1-6; 7 positions match TRBD1. The CDR3 has 14 residues. Germline values: CDR1 MNHNS, CDR2 SASEGT. Trimming cost V 5 bases and J 7 bases; bases outside gene matches: 5. The CDR3 is CASSTGTDNSPLHF. In nucleotides, the CDR3 is TGTGCCAGCAGTACCGGGACAGACAATTCACCCCTCCACTTT.

The rearrangement uses TRBV5-1 and TRBJ2-7, with a weak D call TRBD1 (5 bases). The CDR3 covers 14 residues. Germline CDR1 and CDR2: SGHRS and YFSETQ. V gave up 5 bases and J gave up 2 bases, with 14 bases separating them. The DNA of the CDR3 is TGCGCCAGCAGGGGGCTGGACAATGCCTACGAGCAGTACTTC. As protein: CASRGLDNAYEQYF.

The genes are TRBV27 and TRBJ1-1; D gene uncertain. The ends were cut back, 6 bases at V and 4 bases at J, with 12 bases in the middle. CDR1 and CDR2 from the germline V gene are MNHEY and SMNVEV (reference sequence). CDR3 length: 13 amino acids. The CDR3 loop reads CASRTREGTEAFF. The CDR3 region has the DNA TGTGCCAGCAGGACTCGAGAGGGCACTGAAGCTTTCTTT.

The chain is built from TRBV28 and TRBJ1-5; D is undetermined. The V end was cut by 1 base, the J end by 2 bases, with 6 bases between. The CDR3 covers 14 residues. Germline CDR1 MDHEN, CDR2 SYDVKM. CDR3 coding DNA: TGTGCCAGCAGTTTATATGAGGGCAATCAGCCCCAGCATTTT. Amino acids: CASSLYEGNQPQHF.

This clone appeared a single time. The V call is TRBV6-1, the J call TRBJ2-4, with no clear D. Germline V gives CDR1 MNHNS, CDR2 SASEGT. The V and J ends lost 0 bases and 6 bases respectively, with 12 bases between them. The CDR3 covers 15 residues. The CDR3 region is CASSEAIGFPNIQYF. In DNA, the CDR3 is TGTGCCAGCAGTGAAGCAATCGGGTTCCCAAACATTCAGTACTTC.